One sample yielded the 11 T cell receptor beta chains listed below, sequenced in a study of T-cell memory formation after mild COVID-19. TCRdb itself ran the 5' RACE reads through MiXCR, one entry per CDR3 protein. The sample has 350,000 to 500,000 distinct CDR3 sequences; roughly 17% are singletons. The sample was PBMCs or a T cell subset sorted from them (not recorded which). The receptors here all came from a man aged 18 to 30 who had mild COVID-19 (a few samples of this study predate the infection). Cell type and time point are not known.

On this clonotype: This may be a read error, as it is one base from a much larger clone. The gene calls are TRBV5-1 and TRBJ1-6; 11 bases align to TRBD1. The CDR3 runs to 14 residues. Germline V gene sequence: CDR1 SGHRS, CDR2 YFSETQ. The junction had 3 bases not matched to a gene; V was cut back by 4 bases and J by 9 bases. The CDR3 protein is CASSHGQGASPLHF. The CDR3 DNA sequence: TGCGCCAGCAGCCACGGACAGGGGGCTTCACCCCTCCACTTT.

This clonotype was detected ten times or more. The chain has TRBV5-1 and TRBJ1-2, with 7 positions matching TRBD1. The CDR3 extends over 13 amino acids. The V segment lost 3 bases and the J segment 4 bases; nucleotides outside the gene matches: 3. CDR1 and CDR2 from the germline V gene are SGHRS and YFSETQ. The DNA of the CDR3 is TGCGCCAGCAGCTACCAGGGGGTCTATGGCTACACCTTC. Residues: CASSYQGVYGYTF.

The rearrangement uses TRBV7-2 and TRBJ1-3, with D tentatively TRBD1 (5 bases). Germline V CDR1 and CDR2: SGHTA, FQGNSA. CDR3 length: 14 residues. With 4 bases removed from V and 4 bases from J, the gap between germline ends came to 11 bases. DNA for the CDR3: TGTGCCAGCAGCTCGCAGACAGTCGGAAACACCATATATTTT. It is translated as CASSSQTVGNTIYF.

The chain uses TRBV27 and TRBJ1-3, with 7 nucleotides matching TRBD1. The CDR3 extends over 19 amino acids. The V gene's germline CDR1 is MNHEY and CDR2 SMNVEV (reference sequence). V trimming: 0 bases; J trimming: 3 bases; junction bases outside the gene matches: 14. The CDR3 reads CASSLSPIRFGQVGNTIYF. In DNA form, the CDR3 reads TGTGCCAGCAGTTTATCCCCGATCCGATTTGGACAGGTTGGAAACACCATATATTTT.

This clonotype came up a few times. V usage is TRBV25-1 and J usage is TRBJ1-3, with a possible D match to TRBD1 (5 bases). The V gene lost 6 bases and the J gene lost 0 bases, with 18 bases spanning the gap. The CDR3 is 17 amino acids. Per the germline V gene, CDR1 is MGHDK and CDR2 is SYGVNS. CDR3: CASRLIPGRISGNTIYF. The CDR3 DNA follows: TGTGCCAGCAGACTAATTCCGGGACGGATCTCTGGAAACACCATATATTTT.

This clonotype came up a few times. CDR3 sequence: CASSYNRGQSTQYF. The CDR3 DNA reads as TGTGCCAGCAGCTACAACAGGGGGCAGAGTACGCAGTATTTT. This chain uses TRBV7-2 with TRBJ2-3; 9 nucleotides align to TRBD1. Germline lookup yields CDR1 SGHTA and CDR2 FQGNSA. After removal of 4 bases from V and 8 bases from J, the junction contained 7 bases not matched to a gene. The CDR3 loop spans 14 amino acids.

There are many counts of this clonotype. This sequence joins TRBV5-1 and TRBJ2-1, with TRBD2 matching 12 bases. Germline CDR1 is SGHRS and CDR2 is YFSETQ. CDR3 length: 16 amino acids. The junction had 7 bases not matched to a gene; V was cut back by 4 bases and J by 5 bases. CDR3 residues: CASSSLAGGPNNEQFF. CDR3 nucleotide sequence: TGCGCCAGCAGCAGTCTAGCGGGGGGGCCCAACAATGAGCAGTTCTTC.

V gene TRBV11-1 combines with J gene TRBJ1-1; TRBD1 might be the D (5 bases). Germline loops: CDR1 SGHAT, CDR2 FQDESV (reference sequence). V lost 5 bases and J lost 6, with 10 bases in between. The CDR3 has 12 residues. The CDR3 nucleotides are TGTGCCAGCAGCCCCCAGGGAGCTGAAGCTTTCTTT. This translates into CASSPQGAEAFF.

This rearrangement joins TRBV5-1 to TRBJ1-2; 9 nucleotides align to TRBD1. CDR3 length: 17 amino acids. Trimming at V came to 5 bases and at J to 0 bases, leaving 11 bases not matched to a gene. CDR1 SGHRS and CDR2 YFSETQ come from the germline V gene. The CDR3 region is CASRIGTGPKANYGYTF. Written as DNA, the CDR3 is TGCGCCAGCAGGATCGGGACAGGGCCCAAAGCTAACTATGGCTACACCTTC.

The rearrangement links TRBV7-2 to TRBJ1-1, with D possibly matching TRBD1 (5 bases). Looked up from germline, CDR1 is SGHTA and CDR2 is FQGNSA. V lost 4 bases and J lost 3, with 15 bases in between. This CDR3 contains 15 residues. CDR3 amino acids: CASSSARGRDTEAFF. The CDR3 region has the DNA TGTGCCAGCAGCTCCGCCCGGGGGAGGGACACTGAAGCTTTCTTT.

This clonotype appeared a few times. V gene TRBV7-9 combines with J gene TRBJ2-1, with 8 bases lining up with TRBD2. Germline V gene data show CDR1 as SEHNR and CDR2 as FQNEAQ (reference sequence). Trimming at V came to 5 bases and at J to 3 bases, leaving 6 bases not matched to a gene. The CDR3 is made up of 15 amino acids. The CDR3 DNA sequence: TGTGCCAGCAGCCCCGGGGGGGCCCGCTACAATGAGCAGTTCTTC. Translated: CASSPGGARYNEQFF.